A selection of T cell receptor beta chains follows, all from one sample in a study of blood T cells in healthy people across ages. TCRdb reanalysed the 5' RACE reads using MiXCR and keeps one entry per CDR3 protein. The sample has some 1.8 million distinct CDR3 sequences, about two fifths seen once. The material sequenced was blood. These receptors came from a human donor in good health. Both conserved end residues are part of each CDR3. Each record gives: D gene, J gene, V gene, clone size, CDR3 DNA, CDR3 protein. The D gene is left open where the match is weak. The size field is filled for only some rows; it gives once, few, many or a size class.

TRBD2 | TRBJ2-6 | TRBV7-4 | . | TGTGCCAGCAGCCCTAGCGGGGAAATCCTCCTCCTCTCTGGGGCCAACGTCCTGACTTTC | CASSPSGEILLLSGANVLTF
TRBD1 | TRBJ2-6 | TRBV6-5 | . | TGTGCCAGCAGTTTAGGACAGGGGCATTCTGGGGCCAACGTCCTGACTTTC | CASSLGQGHSGANVLTF
. | TRBJ2-3 | TRBV20-1 | few | TGCAGTGCTGGGGACCCCCGGTTCACAGATACGCAGTATTTT | CSAGDPRFTDTQYF
. | TRBJ2-1 | TRBV12-3/TRBV12-4 | . | TGTGCCAGCAGTCCGCCCGGGGGCCCCTCCTACAATGAGCAGTTCTTC | CASSPPGGPSYNEQFF
TRBD1 | TRBJ2-7 | TRBV20-1 | few | TGCAGTGCTAAGGGGGCCACTGAAACCTACGAGCAGTACTTC | CSAKGATETYEQYF
. | TRBJ1-2 | TRBV12-5 | . | TGTGCTAGCGGTTTGGACAGCGACGGTGGCTACACCTTC | CASGLDSDGGYTF
TRBD1 | TRBJ1-6 | TRBV4-2 | few | TGTGCCAGCAGCAACCTGCGATTCCGGGACAGGGGTTCACCCCTCCACTTT | CASSNLRFRDRGSPLHF
. | TRBJ2-7 | TRBV27 | few | TGTGCCCACGGGCCTTCTTCCTACGAGCAGTACTTC | CAHGPSSYEQYF
TRBD1 | TRBJ1-2 | TRBV7-9 | few | TGTGCCAGCAGCTTCGGACAGGGGGCGAAAGGCTACACCTTC | CASSFGQGAKGYTF
. | TRBJ2-7 | TRBV20-1 | few | TGCAGTGCCAGACACAGGGCACCAGCCTACGAGCAGTACTTC | CSARHRAPAYEQYF
. | TRBJ1-5 | TRBV7-2 | . | TGTGCCAGCAGCTTACGGGGCCCGTCGCCCCAGCATTTT | CASSLRGPSPQHF
TRBD1 | TRBJ2-7 | TRBV6-5 | . | TGTGCCAGCAGCCCCGACCGGGACAGGGCCGAGCAGTACTTC | CASSPDRDRAEQYF
. | TRBJ1-6 | TRBV9 | . | TGTGCCAGCAGCGCTACCCTGGACCCCTCCGGTTCACCCCTCCACTTT | CASSATLDPSGSPLHF
. | TRBJ1-4 | TRBV12-3/TRBV12-4 | . | TGTGCCAGCAGCCACGGGGGGGCTAATGAAAAACTGTTTTTT | CASSHGGANEKLFF
. | TRBJ2-7 | TRBV6-2/TRBV6-3 | . | TGTGCCAGCACCCTAAACGGGGGATTCAACTACGAGCAGTACTTC | CASTLNGGFNYEQYF
. | TRBJ2-3 | TRBV4-3 | . | TGCGCCAGCAACCAAGTACAGGGTGTAGCAGATACGCAGTATTTT | CASNQVQGVADTQYF
TRBD1 | TRBJ2-5 | TRBV11-2 | few | TGTGCCAGCAGCTTAACAGGGGGCAGGCCCCAGTACTTC | CASSLTGGRPQYF
TRBD2 | TRBJ2-1 | TRBV5-1 | . | TGCGCCAGCAGCCCCGGGGTAGCGGGGGTTAATGAGCAGTTCTTC | CASSPGVAGVNEQFF
. | TRBJ1-6 | TRBV7-6 | few | TGTGCCAGCAGCCTCGGGCAGGGCCTCTCACCCCTCCACTTT | CASSLGQGLSPLHF
TRBD1 | TRBJ2-7 | TRBV5-1 | . | TGCGCCAGCCAGAAGGACAGGGACCACGAGCAGTACTTC | CASQKDRDHEQYF
. | TRBJ1-5 | TRBV12-3/TRBV12-4 | few | TGTGCCAGCAGTTTAGTGTATGGGAGCAATCAGCCCCAGCATTTT | CASSLVYGSNQPQHF
. | TRBJ2-1 | TRBV7-2 | . | TGTGCCAGCAGCTGGAGCAGTTCTAGTCAGTACAATGAGCAGTTCTTC | CASSWSSSSQYNEQFF
. | TRBJ1-2 | TRBV20-1 | . | TGCAGTGCTAGAGATTATAGGGCAGGGGCAGGTGGCTACACCTTC | CSARDYRAGAGGYTF
. | TRBJ2-3 | TRBV24-1 | few | TGTGCCACCAGTGTTGGGGTAGCGAGCAGCACAGATACGCAGTATTTT | CATSVGVASSTDTQYF
. | TRBJ2-3 | TRBV30 | few | TGTGCCTGGAGTGGAGGGATGAGGACCACAGATACGCAGTATTTT | CAWSGGMRTTDTQYF
. | TRBJ2-1 | TRBV6-2/TRBV6-3 | . | TGTGCCAGCAGTAACAGGGTTAGTGAGCAGTTCTTC | CASSNRVSEQFF
. | TRBJ1-2 | TRBV18 | . | TGTGCCAGCTCACCAGGCAGTTCCCTGGGAGGCTACACCTTC | CASSPGSSLGGYTF
TRBD1 | TRBJ1-2 | TRBV15 | few | TGTGCCACCCAGGGGGGACAGGGGAATGGCTACACCTTC | CATQGGQGNGYTF
. | TRBJ2-3 | TRBV10-2 | . | TGCGCCAGCAGGATGCGGGGGCCCGAAGATACGCAGTATTTT | CASRMRGPEDTQYF
. | TRBJ1-1 | TRBV24-1 | few | TGTGCCACCAGTGATTTTACCGCTAAGTCCATGAACACTGAAGCTTTCTTT | CATSDFTAKSMNTEAFF
TRBD1 | TRBJ1-4 | TRBV7-2 | . | TGTGCCAGCAGCTCAGGGGGCGAGCGGGAAAAACTGTTTTTT | CASSSGGEREKLFF
. | TRBJ2-7 | TRBV7-2 | few | TGTGCCAGCAGCTTGGGAGTGATTATCCCCTACGAGCAGTACTTC | CASSLGVIIPYEQYF
. | TRBJ2-2 | TRBV11-2 | . | TGTGCCAGCAGCCCTAGCGTGGGGGTAACCGGGGAGCTGTTTTTT | CASSPSVGVTGELFF
. | TRBJ2-3 | TRBV20-1 | . | TGCAGTGCTAGAGGAACGGGACTCCACACAGATACGCAGTATTTT | CSARGTGLHTDTQYF